The 15 T cell receptor beta chains below all came from one sample that was sequenced in a study of CD8 T cells in Susac syndrome (dated by TCRdb to the late 2010s). Library preparation employed the immunoSEQ multiplex PCR assay. RNA was extracted with the RNeasy kit and roughly 0.45 to 1 ug was reverse transcribed using random hexamers. TCRdb passed the public sequencing reads through fastp at Q25 and MiXCR, retaining productive beta sequences. Each record represents a unique CDR3 protein, reported with the most common genes and DNA among its rows. Across this sample there are fewer than 200,000 distinct CDR3 sequences, with more than 85% seen only once. The top ten constitute 0.087% of the sample. Input material: CD4+ T cells from PBMCs. All receptors derive from a human donor with Susac syndrome.

This rearrangement joins TRBV10-3 to TRBJ1-1; 7 nucleotides align to TRBD1. V was clipped by 7 bases and J by 1 base; unmatched bases: 6. This CDR3 contains 14 residues. Germline CDR1 reads ENHRY; CDR2 reads SYGVKD. CDR3 in DNA: TGTGCCATCACCCCGGGACAGAGGAACACTGAAGCTTTCTTT. Encoded protein: CAITPGQRNTEAFF.

The J gene is TRBJ1-2, the V gene TRBV27; the match to TRBD1 covers 9 bases. CDR1 is MNHEY and CDR2 is SMNVEV in the germline V gene (reference sequence). This CDR3 has 15 amino acids. V was clipped by 2 bases and J by 5 bases; unmatched bases: 6. CDR3 in amino acids: CASSLGQGIWYGYTF. The CDR3 nucleotides are TGTGCCAGCAGTTTAGGACAGGGGATTTGGTATGGCTACACCTTC.

The chain carries TRBV4-1 and TRBJ2-1; 8 bases line up with TRBD2. The CDR3 has 17 residues. With V trimmed by 2 bases and J by 0 bases, 6 bases remained unmatched. The germline V gene has CDR1 MGHRA and CDR2 YSYEKL. The CDR3 loop reads CASSQMPAGVSYNEQFF. Here the CDR3 DNA reads TGCGCCAGCAGCCAAATGCCAGCGGGAGTCTCCTACAATGAGCAGTTCTTC.

This clonotype showed up just once. The chain combines TRBV5-6 with TRBJ1-1; no reliable D call. V lost 8 bases and J lost 0, with 14 bases in between. The CDR3 length is 14 residues. CDR1 is SGHDT and CDR2 is YYEEEE in the germline V gene. Written as DNA, the CDR3 is TGTGCCAGGATCTTGGACGGCATGAACACTGAAGCTTTCTTT. Its protein product is CARILDGMNTEAFF.

The chain joins TRBV30 to TRBJ1-2; 7 bases fit TRBD1. There are 12 residues in the CDR3. V lost 0 bases, J lost 8 bases, and 3 bases stayed unmatched. The V gene's germline CDR1 is GTSNPN and CDR2 SVGIG (reference sequence). CDR3 DNA sequence: TGTGCCTGGAGTGTACGAGGGGGCGGCTACACCTTC. Amino acids: CAWSVRGGGYTF.

This chain uses TRBV7-9 with TRBJ1-1; D is possibly TRBD1 (5 bases). The length of the CDR3 is 14 residues. CDR1 SEHNR and CDR2 FQNEAQ come from the germline V gene (reference sequence). The V and J ends lost 4 bases and 1 base respectively, with 10 bases between them. CDR3 nucleotide sequence: TGTGCCAGCAGCTCACCAGGGCCGAACACTGAAGCTTTCTTT. Encoded protein: CASSSPGPNTEAFF.

The chain recombines TRBV11-2 with TRBJ2-7; possibly TRBD1 for D (6 bases). The germline V gene has CDR1 SGHAT and CDR2 FQNNGV. The CDR3 length is 14 residues. V lost 0 bases and J lost 3, with 9 bases in between. CDR3 loop: CASSLEPGVYEQYF. The CDR3, as DNA: TGTGCCAGCAGCTTAGAACCAGGGGTCTACGAGCAGTACTTC. Full variable domain (outside the CDR3, taken from reference TRBV11-2 and TRBJ2-7): EAGVAQSPRYKIIEKRQSVAFWCNPISGHATLYWYQQILGQGPKLLIQFQNNGVVDDSQLPKDRFSAERLKGVDSTLKIQPAKLEDSAVYLCASSLEPGVYEQYFGPGTRLTVT.

The J gene is TRBJ1-4, the V gene TRBV18, with D uncertain. This CDR3 has 15 residues. Between the trimmed V and J ends, which lost 2 bases and 5 bases, there was a span of 12 bases. Germline values: CDR1 KGHSH, CDR2 LQKENI. The DNA of the CDR3 is TGTGCCAGCTCACCATCGTTCGACTCAAATGAAAAACTGTTTTTT. Its translation: CASSPSFDSNEKLFF.

J is TRBJ1-5 and V is TRBV24-1; tentatively, D is TRBD1 (6 bases). This CDR3 has 16 amino acids. The germline V gene encodes CDR1 KGHDR and CDR2 SFDVKD. The V and J ends lost 2 bases and 0 bases respectively, with 10 bases between them. The DNA of the CDR3 is TGTGCCACCAGTGATTCACAGGGACATAGCAATCAGCCCCAGCATTTT. Translated, it gives CATSDSQGHSNQPQHF.

The chain employs TRBV3-1 and TRBJ1-6; D is unresolved. The CDR3 loop spans 13 amino acids. CDR1 and CDR2 from the germline V gene are LGHDT and YNNKEL (reference sequence). The germline V and J ends were trimmed by 1 base and 7 bases, with 5 bases remaining between them. Here the CDR3 reads CASSQGTNSPLHF. DNA of the CDR3: TGTGCCAGCAGCCAAGGGACGAATTCACCCCTCCACTTT. The full variable domain, completed using reference TRBV3-1 and TRBJ1-6, is DTAVSQTPKYLVTQMGNDKSIKCEQNLGHDTMYWYKQDSKKFLKIMFSYNNKELIINETVPNRFSPKSPDKAHLNLHINSLELGDSAVYFCASSQGTNSPLHFGNGTRLTVT.

This sequence joins TRBV5-1 and TRBJ2-3; possibly TRBD1 for D (6 bases). CDR1 SGHRS and CDR2 YFSETQ come from the germline V gene. This CDR3 contains 16 residues. Trimming removed 0 bases at V and 2 bases at J, with 13 bases between. Here the CDR3 DNA reads TGCGCCAGCAGCTTGGATGTGGGGGCGGCCACAGATACGCAGTATTTT. It translates to CASSLDVGAATDTQYF.

The genes are TRBV12-3 or TRBV12-4 and TRBJ2-1; D gene ambiguous. Trimming took off 7 bases at V and 6 bases at J, with 13 bases between the two ends. The CDR3 is made up of 13 amino acids. CDR3 region: CASTYWGSNEQFF. The CDR3, as DNA: TGTGCCAGCACCTATTGGGGTTCCAATGAGCAGTTCTTC.

For the CDR3, the DNA is TGTGCCTGGAAAGATAGGAGGGGCCGGCGGACCAAATATGGCTACACCTTC. Translating gives CAWKDRRGRRTKYGYTF. The V gene is TRBV30, the J gene TRBJ1-2; TRBD1 might be the D (5 bases). CDR3 length: 17 residues. Per germline, CDR1 GTSNPN and CDR2 SVGIG (reference sequence). The V gene lost 4 bases and the J gene lost 5 bases, with 26 bases spanning the gap.

The chain recombines TRBV10-2 with TRBJ2-7; D gene unclear. Germline CDR1 WSHSY, CDR2 SAAADI. The CDR3 spans 13 residues. V was cut by 6 bases and J by 3 bases, with 12 bases left in between. The CDR3 coding sequence is TGCGCCAGCAGAATCGCATCAAACTACGAGCAGTACTTC. Protein sequence: CASRIASNYEQYF.

The rearrangement uses TRBV7-2 and TRBJ2-5; weak D call: TRBD2 (5 bases). CDR1 and CDR2 (germline): SGHTA, FQGNSA. V was clipped by 5 bases and J by 5 bases, with 9 bases between them. The CDR3 has 12 amino acids. Here the CDR3 DNA reads TGTGCCAGCAGCCGGACTTCGGAGACCCAGTACTTC. Translated: CASSRTSETQYF.